This T cell receptor (beta chain) emerged from a study of T cells in Graves' hyperthyroidism and ophthalmopathy. The wider study: Peripheral blood was obtained at initial diagnosis, preceding any treatment.

The PBMCs were taken from around 9.1 ml of fresh peripheral blood. The CDR3 totals 15 residues. V gave up 3 bases and J gave up 7 bases; unmatched junction bases: 11. The germline V gene has CDR1 GTSNPN and CDR2 SVGIG (reference sequence). Study-wide results and caveats: Model-based prediction identified ophthalmopathy a median roughly 6.1 months prior to its onset.

This clonotype was counted a few times. The antigen remains undetermined. Amplification targeted TCR beta CDR3 regions from RNA transcripts. HTBI primers were employed in a first-round RT-PCR of the TCR CDR3. TCRdb used MiXCR to reprocess the multiplex PCR reads, holding one entry per CDR3 protein. Counted here are under 300,000 distinct CDR3 sequences, around 22% occurring once; the ten biggest clones make up under 65%. This clonotype originated in a man aged 25 to 40 with Graves' ophthalmopathy. The chain is built from TRBV30 and TRBJ2-1; 8 bases align to TRBD2. Specimen: blood. DNA of the CDR3: TGTGCCTGGAGCCCCAGCGGGAGAGGGTCAAATGAGCAGTTCTTC. Translated: CAWSPSGRGSNEQFF.